This entry is about one T cell receptor beta chain. The data are from a study of blood T cell repertoires in COVID-19. About the study: Sites in the United States, Italy and Spain provided acute and convalescent COVID-19 samples. From T cells, B-cell-depleted T cells, or PBMCs came the material, which was cDNA or gDNA.

The assay was immunoSEQ multiplex PCR, and TCRdb's table has in-frame clones only and misses some. The data contain over 25,000 clones, roughly nine tenths of them singletons. The sequence derives from a man aged 50 or older with active COVID-19. The material sequenced was peripheral blood.

CDR3 sequence (DNA): TGTGCCAGCAGCACCGGGACAGCGAAATCTGGGGCCAACGTCCTGACTTTC. Translating gives CASSTGTAKSGANVLTF. The rearrangement joins TRBV25-1 to TRBJ2-6, with 7 bases lining up with TRBD1. The germline V gene has CDR1 MGHDK and CDR2 SYGVNS. Trimming took 6 bases from V and 1 from J; bases not matched to a gene: 9. This CDR3 region has 17 residues.